These 7 T cell receptor beta chains were all obtained from the same sample, sequenced in a study of blood T cell repertoires in COVID-19 (dated by TCRdb to the early 2020s). Receptor libraries were prepared by the immunoSEQ multiplex PCR assay. This immuneACCESS table, as held by TCRdb, lists in-frame sequences with V and J called but not all clones. Of the missing ones, under half trace to an unresolved V gene in checked studies; the others have no known cause. This sample gives about 170,000 clones in total; roughly 80% of them show up just once. Clones ranked in the top ten supply roughly 15% of the sample. Sequencing was done on a sample of peripheral blood. Receptor source: a man younger than 35 with active or convalescent COVID-19.

A single count supports this clone. The chain links TRBV18 to TRBJ1-1; D is perhaps TRBD1 (6 bases). Germline V lookup: CDR1 KGHSH, CDR2 LQKENI. V was pared by 0 bases and J by 1 base, with 9 bases between. The CDR3 loop spans 15 amino acids. In DNA form, the CDR3 reads TGTGCCAGCTCACCACCGGGACATGGGAACACTGAAGCTTTCTTT. The encoded protein is CASSPPGHGNTEAFF.

This clone was seen more than once but under ten times. The J gene is TRBJ2-7, the V gene TRBV4-2; 8 bases fit TRBD2. The germline V gene has CDR1 LGHNA and CDR2 YNFKEQ. V lost 3 bases, J lost 4 bases, and 14 bases stayed unmatched. The CDR3 spans 17 residues. The DNA for the CDR3 is TGTGCCAGCAGCCAGTTCGCAGGGACTAGATCCCCTTACGAGCAGTACTTC. It yields the protein CASSQFAGTRSPYEQYF.

This clone was picked up one time. The rearrangement links TRBV6-6 to TRBJ2-7; 7 bases fit TRBD1. CDR1 and CDR2 from the germline V gene are MNHNY and SVGAGI (reference sequence). V dropped 6 bases and J dropped 6; count of bases not matched to a gene: 14. CDR3 length: 15 amino acids. The CDR3 sequence is CASRRDTGTAAEQYF. CDR3 sequence (DNA): TGTGCCAGCAGGCGTGATACCGGGACAGCCGCCGAGCAGTACTTC.

This clone was recorded a few times. The chain combines TRBV19 with TRBJ2-1, with D maybe TRBD1 (6 bases). The germline V gene encodes CDR1 LNHDA and CDR2 SQIVND (reference sequence). The CDR3 runs to 14 residues. The V end was cut by 5 bases, the J end by 3 bases, with 11 bases between. The CDR3 is CASSQGLGYNEQFF. The CDR3 DNA is TGTGCCAGTAGTCAGGGGTTAGGCTACAATGAGCAGTTCTTC. The complete variable domain, with remaining parts taken from reference TRBV19 and TRBJ2-1, reads DGGITQSPKYLFRKEGQNVTLSCEQNLNHDAMYWYRQDPGQGLRLIYYSQIVNDFQKGDIAEGYSVSREKKESFPLTVTSAQKNPTAFYLCASSQGLGYNEQFFGPGTRLTVL.

The gene calls are TRBV19 and TRBJ2-1, with 7 bases aligning to TRBD1. CDR1 and CDR2 (germline): LNHDA, SQIVND (reference sequence). CDR3 length: 16 amino acids. V lost 4 bases and J lost 8; bases outside the gene matches: 14. The CDR3 loop reads CASSSPRGRRGDEQFF. CDR3 bases: TGTGCCAGTAGTAGCCCGAGGGGGCGGCGTGGGGATGAGCAGTTCTTC. The full variable domain, with the rest looked up from reference TRBV19 and TRBJ2-1, is DGGITQSPKYLFRKEGQNVTLSCEQNLNHDAMYWYRQDPGQGLRLIYYSQIVNDFQKGDIAEGYSVSREKKESFPLTVTSAQKNPTAFYLCASSSPRGRRGDEQFFGPGTRLTVL.

The chain uses TRBV6-4 and TRBJ2-1; possibly TRBD2 for D (5 bases). V was pared by 2 bases and J by 0 bases, with 5 bases between. This CDR3 spans 14 amino acids. Germline CDR1 reads MRHNA; CDR2 reads SNTAGT. In DNA, the CDR3 is TGTGCCAGCAGTGACGGGAGCTCCTACAATGAGCAGTTCTTC. Its translation is CASSDGSSYNEQFF.

The chain joins TRBV28 to TRBJ1-2; no clear D. Trimming removed 3 bases from V and 2 bases from J, with 7 bases in between. Germline V gene data show CDR1 as MDHEN and CDR2 as SYDVKM. The CDR3 is 13 amino acids. This CDR3 reads CASSFGGNYGYTF. The CDR3 bases are TGTGCCAGCAGTTTCGGAGGGAACTATGGCTACACCTTC.